This T cell receptor (beta chain) appears in the sequencing data of a study of T-cell memory formation after mild COVID-19. On the study more broadly: For the most part, TCR clusters were specific to one donor.

This clonotype was picked up a small number of times. The antigen is unknown. Study-wide results and limits: In second-wave clones peaking day 37, SARS-CoV-2 specificity remained unconfirmed. Pre-infection memory already had some responding clones, implying cross-reactive memory joined.

TCRdb itself ran the 5' RACE reads through MiXCR, one entry per CDR3 protein. Of just over 200,000 distinct CDR3 sequences listed, around 8.8% were seen once; the top ten hold around 3.3%. Trimming removed 2 bases at V and 3 bases at J, with 10 bases between. Germline CDR1 is SGHNT and CDR2 is YYREEE (reference sequence). This CDR3 comprises 14 residues. This chain joins TRBV5-4 and TRBJ2-3, with a tentative D call TRBD2 (6 bases). Sequences were obtained from PBMCs or a T cell subset sorted from them (not recorded which). This TCR derives from a man between 18 and 35 years old who had mild COVID-19 (a few samples of this study predate the infection). Cell type and time point are not known. CDR3 in amino acids: CASSLHGGTDTQYF. CDR3 coding DNA: TGTGCCAGCAGCTTACACGGAGGGACAGATACGCAGTATTTT.